A single sample gave rise to the 26 T cell receptor beta chains below, sequenced in a study of control samples from healthy donors and cancer patients. Libraries were prepared by immunoSEQ multiplex PCR; TCRdb keeps only in-frame clonotypes and omits some of them. The sample consists of roughly 200,000 clones, roughly 94% of them appearing once. The sequenced sample was blood. The receptors were sampled from a man aged 45-65 years in good health.

The chain links TRBV18 to TRBJ1-1; no definite D call. Germline lookup yields CDR1 KGHSH and CDR2 LQKENI. The CDR3 has 13 residues. V dropped 4 bases and J dropped 3 bases, with 9 bases sitting between them. The CDR3 sequence: CASSRKSDTEAFF. DNA for the CDR3: TGTGCCAGCTCACGGAAATCGGACACTGAAGCTTTCTTT. Together with reference TRBV18 and TRBJ1-1, the CDR3 gives the full variable domain: NAGVMQNPRHLVRRRGQEARLRCSPMKGHSHVYWYRQLPEEGLKFMVYLQKENIIDESGMPKERFSAEFPKEGPSILRIQQVVRGDSAAYFCASSRKSDTEAFFGQGTRLTVV.

The rearrangement uses TRBV3-1 (or the pseudogene TRBV3-2) and TRBJ1-2, with D tentatively TRBD1 (5 bases). The length of the CDR3 is 16 residues. The germline CDR1 and CDR2 sequences are LGHDT and YNNKEL (reference sequence). V was shortened by 1 base and J by 5 bases, with 17 bases between the two germline ends. CDR3 sequence: CASSQGDLLKNYGYTF. As DNA, the CDR3 is TGTGCCAGCAGCCAAGGGGACCTCTTAAAAAATTATGGCTACACCTTC.

The chain links TRBV11-2 to TRBJ1-2; D unclear. The germline V gene encodes CDR1 SGHAT and CDR2 FQNNGV. CDR3 length: 13 amino acids. Trimming cost V 4 bases and J 8 bases, with 14 bases left between them. The CDR3 loop is CASSSRQGPGYTF. The CDR3 DNA is TGTGCCAGCAGCTCCAGGCAAGGTCCCGGCTACACCTTC.

This chain uses TRBV2 with TRBJ2-7, with D possibly being TRBD2 (6 bases). CDR3 size: 14 residues. Trimming shortened V by 10 bases and J by 2 bases, and 18 bases separated the two germline ends. CDR1 SNHLY and CDR2 FYNNEI come from the germline V gene. CDR3: CATTLGGDPYEQYV. CDR3 nucleotides: TGTGCCACCACCCTGGGCGGGGACCCCTACGAGCAGTACGTC.

The chain is built from TRBV2 and TRBJ2-7; possibly TRBD1 for D (6 bases). This CDR3 is built from 14 residues. CDR1 and CDR2 from the germline V gene are SNHLY and FYNNEI. V lost 3 bases and J 2 bases, leaving 11 bases between the germline ends. The CDR3 region is CASSDRGLPYEQYF. The CDR3 DNA reads TGTGCCAGCAGTGACAGGGGTCTTCCCTACGAGCAGTACTTC.

The chain is built from TRBV6-2 or TRBV6-3 and TRBJ2-7; D gene uncertain. Germline V CDR1 and CDR2: MNHEY, SVGEGT. The CDR3 consists of 14 residues. V was trimmed by 4 bases and J by 0 bases, leaving 10 bases between them. The CDR3 loop reads CASSSGYSSYEQYF. The DNA of the CDR3 is TGTGCCAGCAGTTCCGGGTATAGCTCCTACGAGCAGTACTTC.

The genes are TRBV5-6 and TRBJ1-2; D might be TRBD1 (5 bases). The CDR3 totals 14 residues. Trimming left V 6 bases short and J 0 bases short, with 12 bases between. Per germline, CDR1 SGHDT and CDR2 YYEEEE. This chain's CDR3 is CASIYRKSNYGYTF. CDR3 coding DNA: TGTGCCAGCATCTACAGGAAGTCTAACTATGGCTACACCTTC.

This sequence joins TRBV5-1 and TRBJ1-3; D gene uncertain. CDR3 size: 16 residues. Germline CDR1 and CDR2: SGHRS and YFSETQ. V dropped 0 bases and J dropped 3 bases, with 13 bases sitting between them. The CDR3 reads CASSLAAARFGNTIYF. The DNA of the CDR3 is TGCGCCAGCAGCTTGGCTGCCGCTCGCTTTGGAAACACCATATATTTT.

This clone was picked up one time. This sequence joins TRBV7-2 and TRBJ1-6, with a possible D match to TRBD1 (5 bases). This CDR3 region has 16 residues. The germline gives CDR1 SGHTA, CDR2 FQGNSA. Trimming cost V 1 base and J 2 bases, with 9 bases left between them. CDR3 DNA sequence: TGTGCCAGCAGCTTAGGGGCAGGGACCTATAATTCACCCCTCCACTTT. This gives the protein CASSLGAGTYNSPLHF.

This chain joins TRBV6-4 and TRBJ1-6; tentatively, D is TRBD1 (5 bases). The V gene's germline CDR1 is MRHNA and CDR2 SNTAGT. The V end lost 5 bases, the J end lost 7 bases, and 15 bases lay between the germline ends. There are 15 residues in the CDR3. The CDR3 DNA sequence: TGTGCCAGCAGTCCACCGGGACGGGAAAATTCACCCCTCCACTTT. Its translation: CASSPPGRENSPLHF.

The gene calls are TRBV30 and TRBJ1-1; D not certain. This CDR3 has 13 amino acids. Looked up from germline, CDR1 is GTSNPN and CDR2 is SVGIG (reference sequence). Trimming removed 2 bases at V and 3 bases at J, with 10 bases between. CDR3 coding DNA: TGTGCCTGGAGTCGGGGTTTCGACACTGAAGCTTTCTTT. Amino acids: CAWSRGFDTEAFF.

The J gene is TRBJ1-1, the V gene TRBV18, with unresolved D. The V end lost 1 base, the J end lost 7 bases, and 13 bases lay between the germline ends. This CDR3 region has 14 residues. Per germline, CDR1 KGHSH and CDR2 LQKENI. The DNA of the CDR3 is TGTGCCAGCTCACCACAATCGAGGTCAGGTGAAGCTTTCTTT. It is translated as CASSPQSRSGEAFF. Full variable domain (outside the CDR3, taken from reference TRBV18 and TRBJ1-1): NAGVMQNPRHLVRRRGQEARLRCSPMKGHSHVYWYRQLPEEGLKFMVYLQKENIIDESGMPKERFSAEFPKEGPSILRIQQVVRGDSAAYFCASSPQSRSGEAFFGQGTRLTVV.

This clone was observed once. The genes are TRBV2 and TRBJ2-3; TRBD2 agrees at 7 bases. Germline values: CDR1 SNHLY, CDR2 FYNNEI. V dropped 7 bases and J dropped 1; count of bases not matched to a gene: 5. The CDR3 consists of 14 residues. Here the CDR3 DNA reads TGTGCCAGCACGCGGGGGTGGGGCACAGATACGCAGTATTTT. Translated: CASTRGWGTDTQYF.

The rearrangement uses TRBV10-3 and TRBJ1-3; D is unclear. Germline V gene sequence: CDR1 ENHRY, CDR2 SYGVKD. V lost 4 bases, J lost 0 bases, and 10 bases lay in between. The CDR3 extends over 15 amino acids. The CDR3 nucleotides are TGTGCCATCAGTGGGACGGATGGCTCTGGAAACACCATATATTTT. Encoded protein: CAISGTDGSGNTIYF.

The chain links TRBV18 to TRBJ1-5, with TRBD1 as a possible D gene (6 bases). In germline, CDR1 is KGHSH, CDR2 LQKENI. The length of the CDR3 is 15 residues. With 6 bases removed from V and 2 bases from J, the gap between germline ends came to 14 bases. The CDR3 bases are TGTGCCAGCTCGCTCGGGGCAGGGGGCAATCAGCCCCAGCATTTT. Amino acid sequence: CASSLGAGGNQPQHF.

The V call is TRBV7-9, the J call TRBJ2-2; tentatively, D is TRBD1 (5 bases). Trimming left V 4 bases short and J 3 bases short, with 9 bases between. This CDR3 is 14 amino acids long. In germline, CDR1 is SEHNR, CDR2 FQNEAQ (reference sequence). CDR3 residues: CASSSQGYTGELFF. CDR3 DNA sequence: TGTGCCAGCAGCTCGCAGGGTTACACCGGGGAGCTGTTTTTT.

A remark on this clone: The sample contains more than one DNA sequence encoding this CDR3. The chain uses TRBV5-1 and TRBJ1-5; no reliable D call. V lost 4 bases and J lost 4, with 9 bases in between. Germline V gene sequence: CDR1 SGHRS, CDR2 YFSETQ. The CDR3 sequence is 13 residues long. The CDR3 bases are TGCGCCAGCAGCCCGGGAGGAAATCAGCCCCAGCATTTT. It specifies CASSPGGNQPQHF. Looking up the rest from reference TRBV5-1 and TRBJ1-5 gives the full variable domain: KAGVTQTPRYLIKTRGQQVTLSCSPISGHRSVSWYQQTPGQGLQFLFEYFSETQRNKGNFPGRFSGRQFSNSRSEMNVSTLELGDSALYLCASSPGGNQPQHFGDGTRLSIL.

The rearrangement uses TRBV5-1 and TRBJ1-3; 8 bases fit TRBD1. The V and J ends lost 6 bases and 3 bases, in that order; junction bases with no gene match: 8. The CDR3 totals 15 residues. The germline V gene encodes CDR1 SGHRS and CDR2 YFSETQ. CDR3 amino acids: CASTSGQGRGNTIYF. The CDR3 DNA follows: TGCGCCAGCACCTCCGGACAGGGACGTGGAAACACCATATATTTT. The full variable domain, with the rest looked up from reference TRBV5-1 and TRBJ1-3, is KAGVTQTPRYLIKTRGQQVTLSCSPISGHRSVSWYQQTPGQGLQFLFEYFSETQRNKGNFPGRFSGRQFSNSRSEMNVSTLELGDSALYLCASTSGQGRGNTIYFGEGSWLTVV.

CDR3 DNA sequence: TGTGCCAGCAGCCGAGCGGGGGGGAACCAAGAGACCCAGTACTTC. Its translation: CASSRAGGNQETQYF. The genes are TRBV3-1 (or the pseudogene TRBV3-2) and TRBJ2-5, with 10 positions matching TRBD2. CDR3 length: 15 amino acids. V shed 4 bases and J 0 bases; nucleotides not matched to a gene: 2. CDR1 is LGHDT and CDR2 is YNNKEL in the germline V gene (reference sequence).

The chain links TRBV28 to TRBJ1-2, with a possible D match to TRBD1 (6 bases). CDR1 and CDR2 (germline): MDHEN, SYDVKM. Trimming stripped 3 bases from V and 7 bases from J, with 18 bases between. This CDR3 has 15 amino acids. This chain's CDR3 is CASSFPGGRGVGYTF. The CDR3 DNA reads TGTGCCAGCAGTTTCCCAGGAGGCAGGGGAGTTGGCTACACCTTC.

V and J are TRBV6-2 or TRBV6-3 and TRBJ2-5, with D unclear. The CDR3 is 13 residues long. V was cut by 6 bases and J by 2 bases, with 10 bases left in between. CDR1 and CDR2 from the germline V gene are MNHEY and SVGEGT. CDR3 loop: CASSRHPQETQYF. Written as DNA, the CDR3 is TGTGCCAGCAGCAGACACCCTCAAGAGACCCAGTACTTC.

This chain links TRBV6-5 with TRBJ2-1, with D perhaps given as TRBD1 or TRBD2 (5 bases each). Germline values: CDR1 MNHEY, CDR2 SVGAGI. The CDR3 length is 14 residues. Trimming pared 6 bases from V and 5 bases from J, leaving 14 bases between. CDR3 residues: CASRETGAHNEQFF. The DNA of the CDR3 is TGTGCCAGCAGGGAGACCGGGGCCCACAATGAGCAGTTCTTC.

V and J are TRBV10-1 and TRBJ2-7, with 8 positions matching TRBD2. The CDR3 runs to 13 residues. Losses at the gene ends were 6 bases for V and 6 bases for J; bases not matched to a gene: 7. CDR1 is WNHNN, CDR2 SYGVQD, per germline (reference sequence). The DNA of the CDR3 is TGCGCCAGCAGCCCCTCGGGACTAGGCGAGCAGTACTTC. Translation: CASSPSGLGEQYF.

The chain has TRBV6-5 and TRBJ1-3; D is unresolved. The germline V gene encodes CDR1 MNHEY and CDR2 SVGAGI. CDR3 length: 15 residues. Trimming removed 4 bases from V and 0 bases from J, with 10 bases in between. CDR3 in amino acids: CASSSARSSGNTIYF. Here the CDR3 DNA reads TGTGCCAGCAGTTCGGCGAGGAGCTCTGGAAACACCATATATTTT.

CDR3 bases: TGTGCCAGCAGACAGGGGCAAGCTAACTATGGCTACACCTTC. Protein sequence: CASRQGQANYGYTF. The J gene is TRBJ1-2, the V gene TRBV2; 7 positions agree with TRBD1. CDR1 is SNHLY and CDR2 is FYNNEI in the germline V gene. The CDR3 runs 14 residues. J gave up 0 bases and V 6 bases, and 4 bases lay outside the gene matches.

This chain links TRBV5-1 with TRBJ2-1; D remains unclear. Germline V lookup: CDR1 SGHRS, CDR2 YFSETQ. V gave up 0 bases and J gave up 0 bases, with 10 bases separating them. The CDR3 runs to 16 residues. In nucleotides, the CDR3 is TGCGCCAGCAGCTTGGGATGGCAGATCTCCTACAATGAGCAGTTCTTC. It is translated as CASSLGWQISYNEQFF.